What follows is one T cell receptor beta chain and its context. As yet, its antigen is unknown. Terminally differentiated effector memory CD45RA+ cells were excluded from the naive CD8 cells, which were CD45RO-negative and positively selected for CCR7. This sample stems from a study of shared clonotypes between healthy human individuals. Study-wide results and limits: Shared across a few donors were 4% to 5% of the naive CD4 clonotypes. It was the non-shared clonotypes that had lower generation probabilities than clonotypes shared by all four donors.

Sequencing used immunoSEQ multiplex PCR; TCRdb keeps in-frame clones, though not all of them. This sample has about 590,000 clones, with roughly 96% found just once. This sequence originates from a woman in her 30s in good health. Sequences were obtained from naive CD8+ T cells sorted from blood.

CDR3 sequence (DNA): TGTGCCAGTAAAGTCAAGTCGGGATCCTACAATGAGCAGTTCTTC. This sequence encodes CASKVKSGSYNEQFF. The chain is built from TRBV19 and TRBJ2-1; possibly TRBD2 for D (5 bases). CDR1 LNHDA and CDR2 SQIVND come from the germline V gene (reference sequence). The V gene lost 7 bases and the J gene lost 1 base, with 14 bases spanning the gap. The CDR3 extends over 15 amino acids. The whole variable domain, filled in from reference TRBV19 and TRBJ2-1, reads DGGITQSPKYLFRKEGQNVTLSCEQNLNHDAMYWYRQDPGQGLRLIYYSQIVNDFQKGDIAEGYSVSREKKESFPLTVTSAQKNPTAFYLCASKVKSGSYNEQFFGPGTRLTVL.